Reported below is one T cell receptor beta chain. The CDR3 extends over 13 amino acids. Trimming removed 2 bases at V and 8 bases at J, with 9 bases between. CDR1 and CDR2 (germline): KGHSH, LQKENI. This table comes from immunoSEQ multiplex PCR, and its TCRdb copy is limited to in-frame clones, with some not included. The profile shows some 140,000 clones, more than 85% of them singletons. This sample stems from a study of control samples from healthy donors and cancer patients. The receptor comes from a woman in her 30s in good health. This chain uses TRBV18 with TRBJ1-4; TRBD1 is a possible D gene (5 bases). Sequencing was carried out using blood. CDR3 DNA sequence: TGTGCCAGCTCACCAGGCAGGGCGGAAAAACTGTTTTTT. This gives the protein CASSPGRAEKLFF. Based on the CDR3 plus reference TRBV18 and TRBJ1-4, the full variable domain is NAGVMQNPRHLVRRRGQEARLRCSPMKGHSHVYWYRQLPEEGLKFMVYLQKENIIDESGMPKERFSAEFPKEGPSILRIQQVVRGDSAAYFCASSPGRAEKLFFGSGTQLSVL.